This TCR beta chain was profiled in a study of cytomegalovirus exposure and HLA in healthy donors. Germline values: CDR1 SGHDT, CDR2 YYEEEE. The germline V and J ends were trimmed by 4 bases and 10 bases, with 16 bases remaining between them. The CDR3 spans 13 residues. The study ran its PCR with 60 Vbeta and 13 Jbeta primers. TCRdb keeps only in-frame clones here, not all; method: immunoSEQ multiplex PCR. The sample's table shows around 160,000 clones. The clonotype originates from a woman aged 45-60 years in good health and CMV-seronegative. This rearrangement joins TRBV5-6 to TRBJ2-3, with D perhaps matching TRBD1 (6 bases). The sequencing input was PBMCs. CDR3 residues: CASSAHRVYPQYF. CDR3 bases: TGTGCCAGCAGCGCTCACAGGGTTTATCCGCAGTATTTT.